Listed here are 6 T cell receptor beta chains from one sample, sequenced in a study of shared clonotypes between healthy human individuals (dated by TCRdb to about 2020). The library was made by the immunoSEQ multiplex PCR assay. TCRdb mirrors the immuneACCESS table, restricted to in-frame sequences. Some clones are absent from its copies; in checked studies, under half trace to an unresolved V gene, and the reason for the others is unknown. This sample comprises about 79,000 clones, 60% to 70% of them detected only once. The ten largest clones represent over 50% of the sample. Sequencing used memory CD8+ T cells sorted from blood. The cell subset or site label on this specimen signifies: CD45RO+ cells pooled with CCR7-negative TemRA cells. The receptors derive from a man aged 25-40 years in good health.

In this sample, this clone turned up a few times. V usage is TRBV23-1 and J usage is TRBJ1-4, with D perhaps TRBD1 (5 bases). TRBV23-1 is annotated as an ORF whose role is uncertain. With 0 bases removed from V and 4 bases from J, the gap between germline ends came to 27 bases. CDR3 size: 21 residues. CDR3 DNA sequence: TGCGCCAGCAGTCAATCCCTGCCCCGACAGCCCAGGCCAGTTAATAATGAAAAACTGTTTTTT. Its translation is CASSQSLPRQPRPVNNEKLFF.

This clone was counted a single time. This chain uses TRBV12-5 with TRBJ2-2, with 8 bases fitting TRBD2. CDR1 LGHNT and CDR2 FRNRAP come from the germline V gene. V lost 1 base to trimming and J lost 7 bases; unmatched junction nucleotides: 2. The CDR3 contains 14 residues. The CDR3 is CASGLAGGDGELFF. The CDR3 nucleotides are TGTGCTAGTGGTTTGGCGGGAGGGGACGGGGAGCTGTTTTTT.

At least ten counts were recorded for this clone. This chain links TRBV19 with TRBJ2-1; 11 bases line up with TRBD2. Germline V gives CDR1 LNHDA, CDR2 SQIVND (reference sequence). The length of the CDR3 is 15 residues. J gave up 8 bases and V 5 bases, and 8 bases lay outside the gene matches. Here the CDR3 DNA reads TGTGCCAGTAGTGCACTAGCGGGAGTATCGGATGAGCAGTTCTTC. It translates to CASSALAGVSDEQFF.

This clone counts as medium-sized (0.01 to 0.1%). The rearrangement joins TRBV6-1 to TRBJ2-6, with unresolved D. This CDR3 has 14 amino acids. V lost 3 bases, J lost 2 bases, and 5 bases lay in between. Germline-derived CDR1 and CDR2 are MNHNS and SASEGT. Here the CDR3 DNA reads TGTGCCAGCAGTGATTTAGCTGGGGCCAACGTCCTGACTTTC. Translating gives CASSDLAGANVLTF.

Points on this clone: This likely stems from a read error, as it lies one base from a far larger clone. V usage is TRBV27 and J usage is TRBJ2-1, with 8 bases aligning to TRBD2. Germline lookup yields CDR1 MNHEY and CDR2 SMNVEV (reference sequence). V lost 9 bases to trimming and J lost 7 bases; unmatched junction nucleotides: 17. The CDR3 extends over 16 amino acids. In DNA, the CDR3 is TGTGCCAGTTGGGGGTCGGGACTAGGGGTGGGGAATGAGCAGTTCTTC. Translating it yields CASWGSGLGVGNEQFF.

The rearrangement links TRBV25-1 to TRBJ2-1, with 9 bases matching TRBD1. Germline CDR1 MGHDK, CDR2 SYGVNS. Trimming at V came to 4 bases and at J to 1 base, leaving 2 bases not matched to a gene. This CDR3 is built from 15 residues. The chain's CDR3 is CASSGGTGSYNEQFF. The CDR3 nucleotides read TGTGCCAGCAGTGGGGGGACAGGGTCCTACAATGAGCAGTTCTTC.